This record looks at one TCR beta chain sequence and its context. This sample is drawn from a study of T-cell memory formation after mild COVID-19. Via MiXCR, TCRdb re-called the 5' RACE reads, giving one row per CDR3 protein. Altogether approximately 340,000 distinct CDR3 sequences are present, around 15% being singletons, with the ten largest covering 20% to 25%. This clonotype originated in a man younger than 35 who had mild COVID-19 (a few samples of this study predate the infection). Cell type and time point are not known. The specimen was PBMCs or a T cell subset sorted from them (not recorded which).

The CDR3 sequence is CASSLIEDGYEQYF. CDR3 sequence (DNA): TGCGCCAGCAGCTTGATAGAAGACGGGTACGAGCAGTACTTC. The chain recombines TRBV5-1 with TRBJ2-7; D is ambiguous. The CDR3 length is 14 residues. Trimming took off 1 base at V and 4 bases at J, with 12 bases between the two ends. CDR1 SGHRS and CDR2 YFSETQ come from the germline V gene.